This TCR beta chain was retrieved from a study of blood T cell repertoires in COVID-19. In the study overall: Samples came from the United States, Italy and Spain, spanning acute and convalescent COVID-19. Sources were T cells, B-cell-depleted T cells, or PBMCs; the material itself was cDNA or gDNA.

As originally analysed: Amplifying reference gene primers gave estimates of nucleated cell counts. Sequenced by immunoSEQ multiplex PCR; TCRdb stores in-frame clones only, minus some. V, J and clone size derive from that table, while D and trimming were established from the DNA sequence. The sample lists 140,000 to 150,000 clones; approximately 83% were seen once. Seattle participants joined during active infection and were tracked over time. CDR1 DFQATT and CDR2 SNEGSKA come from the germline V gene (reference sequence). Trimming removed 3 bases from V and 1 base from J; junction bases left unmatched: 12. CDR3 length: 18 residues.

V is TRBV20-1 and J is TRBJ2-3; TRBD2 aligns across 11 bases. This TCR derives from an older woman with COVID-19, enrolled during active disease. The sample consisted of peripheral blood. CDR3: CSASIWLAGGRGTDTQYF. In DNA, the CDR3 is TGCAGTGCTAGTATCTGGCTAGCGGGGGGCCGGGGCACAGATACGCAGTATTTT.